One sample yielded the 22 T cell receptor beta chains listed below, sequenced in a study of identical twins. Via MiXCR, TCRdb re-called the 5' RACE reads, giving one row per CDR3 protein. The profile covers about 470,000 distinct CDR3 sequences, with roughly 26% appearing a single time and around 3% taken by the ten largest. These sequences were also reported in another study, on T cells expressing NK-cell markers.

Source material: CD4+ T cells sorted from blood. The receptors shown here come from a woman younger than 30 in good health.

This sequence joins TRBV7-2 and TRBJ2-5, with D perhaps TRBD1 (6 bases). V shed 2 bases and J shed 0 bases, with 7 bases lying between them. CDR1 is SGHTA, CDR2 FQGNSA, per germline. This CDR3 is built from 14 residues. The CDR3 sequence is CASSLQGHQETQYF. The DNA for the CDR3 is TGTGCCAGCAGCTTACAGGGGCACCAAGAGACCCAGTACTTC.

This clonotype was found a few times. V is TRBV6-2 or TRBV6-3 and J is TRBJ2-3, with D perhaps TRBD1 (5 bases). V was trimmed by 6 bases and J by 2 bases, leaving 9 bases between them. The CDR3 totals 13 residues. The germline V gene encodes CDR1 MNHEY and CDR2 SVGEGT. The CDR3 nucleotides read TGTGCCAGCAGATCAGGGTTCACAGATACGCAGTATTTT. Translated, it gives CASRSGFTDTQYF.

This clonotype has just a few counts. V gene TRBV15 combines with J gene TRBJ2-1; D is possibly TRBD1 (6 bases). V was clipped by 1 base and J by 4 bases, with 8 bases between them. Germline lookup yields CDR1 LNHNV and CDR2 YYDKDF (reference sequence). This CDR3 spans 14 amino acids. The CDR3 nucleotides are TGTGCCACCAGCAGAGTTGGGACATACAATGAGCAGTTCTTC. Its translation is CATSRVGTYNEQFF.

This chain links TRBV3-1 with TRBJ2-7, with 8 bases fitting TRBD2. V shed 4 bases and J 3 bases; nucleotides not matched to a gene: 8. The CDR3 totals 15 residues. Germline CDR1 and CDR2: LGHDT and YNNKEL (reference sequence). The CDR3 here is CASSPQTSEIYEQYF. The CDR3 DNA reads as TGTGCCAGCAGCCCTCAGACTAGCGAGATCTACGAGCAGTACTTC.

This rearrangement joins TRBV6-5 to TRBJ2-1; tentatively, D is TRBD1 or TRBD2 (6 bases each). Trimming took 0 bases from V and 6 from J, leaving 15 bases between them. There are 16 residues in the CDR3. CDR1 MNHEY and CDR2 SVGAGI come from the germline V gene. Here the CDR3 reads CASSYSTGAPSNEQFF. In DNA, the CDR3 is TGTGCCAGCAGTTACTCGACGGGGGCGCCGAGCAATGAGCAGTTCTTC.

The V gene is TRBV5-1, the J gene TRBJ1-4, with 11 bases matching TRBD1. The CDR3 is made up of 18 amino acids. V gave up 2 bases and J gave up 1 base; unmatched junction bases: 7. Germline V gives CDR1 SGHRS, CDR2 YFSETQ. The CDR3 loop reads CASSFHPGQGVTNEKLFF. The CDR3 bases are TGCGCCAGCAGCTTCCATCCGGGACAGGGGGTAACTAATGAAAAACTGTTTTTT.

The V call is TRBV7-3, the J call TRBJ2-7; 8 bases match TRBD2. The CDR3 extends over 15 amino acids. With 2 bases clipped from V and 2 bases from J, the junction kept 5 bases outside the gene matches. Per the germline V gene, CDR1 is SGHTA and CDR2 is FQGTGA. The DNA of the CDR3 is TGTGCCAGCAGCTTATCGGGAGGGATGACCTACGAGCAGTACTTC. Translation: CASSLSGGMTYEQYF.

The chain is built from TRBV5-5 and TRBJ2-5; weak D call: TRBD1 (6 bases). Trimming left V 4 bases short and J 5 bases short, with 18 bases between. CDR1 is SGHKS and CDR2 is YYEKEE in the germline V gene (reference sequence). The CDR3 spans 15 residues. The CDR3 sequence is CASSIGSTGLETQYF. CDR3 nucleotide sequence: TGTGCCAGCAGCATCGGTTCGACAGGTCTGGAGACCCAGTACTTC.

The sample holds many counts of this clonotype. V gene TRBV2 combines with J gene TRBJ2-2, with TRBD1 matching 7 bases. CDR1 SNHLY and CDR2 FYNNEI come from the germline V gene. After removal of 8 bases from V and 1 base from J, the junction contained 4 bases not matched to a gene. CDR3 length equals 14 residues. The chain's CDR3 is CASERGQNTGELFF. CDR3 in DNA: TGTGCCAGCGAGAGGGGGCAGAACACCGGGGAGCTGTTTTTT.

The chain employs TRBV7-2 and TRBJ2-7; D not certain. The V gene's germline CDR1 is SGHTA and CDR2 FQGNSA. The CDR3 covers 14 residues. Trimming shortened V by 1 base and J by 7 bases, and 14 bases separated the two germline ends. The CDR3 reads CASSLGMALREQYF. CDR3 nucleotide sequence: TGTGCCAGCAGCTTAGGAATGGCACTTCGAGAGCAGTACTTC.

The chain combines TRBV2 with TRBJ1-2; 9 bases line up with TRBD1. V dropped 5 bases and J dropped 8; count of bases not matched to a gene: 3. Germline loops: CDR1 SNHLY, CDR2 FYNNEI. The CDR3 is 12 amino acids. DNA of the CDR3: TGTGCCAGCAGTCGGACAGGGGTGGGCTACACCTTC. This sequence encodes CASSRTGVGYTF.

The CDR3 nucleotides read TGCGCCAGCAGCTTGGACTCGGGACCAGATACGCAGTATTTT. Translation gives CASSLDSGPDTQYF. The chain joins TRBV5-1 to TRBJ2-3; D might be TRBD1 or TRBD2, each matching 5 bases. Germline CDR1 and CDR2: SGHRS and YFSETQ. This CDR3 is built from 14 residues. V lost 0 bases to trimming and J lost 4 bases, with 9 bases between them.

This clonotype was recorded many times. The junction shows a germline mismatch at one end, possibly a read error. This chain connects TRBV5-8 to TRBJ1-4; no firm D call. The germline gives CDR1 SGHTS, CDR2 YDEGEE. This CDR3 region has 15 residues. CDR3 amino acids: CASSLGLTEREKLFF. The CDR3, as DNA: TGTGCCAGCAGTTTGGGTTTGACCGAAAGGGAAAAACTGTTTTTT.

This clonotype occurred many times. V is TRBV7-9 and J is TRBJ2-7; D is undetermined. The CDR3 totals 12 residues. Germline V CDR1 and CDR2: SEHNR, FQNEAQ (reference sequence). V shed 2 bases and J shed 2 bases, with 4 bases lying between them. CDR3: CASSLSAYEQYF. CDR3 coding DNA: TGTGCCAGCAGCTTATCAGCCTACGAGCAGTACTTC.

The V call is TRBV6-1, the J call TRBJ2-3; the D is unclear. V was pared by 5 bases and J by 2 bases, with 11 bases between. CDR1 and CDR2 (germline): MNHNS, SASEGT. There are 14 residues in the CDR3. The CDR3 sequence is CASSLRVATDTQYF. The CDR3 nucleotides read TGTGCCAGCAGTCTCCGGGTCGCCACAGATACGCAGTATTTT.

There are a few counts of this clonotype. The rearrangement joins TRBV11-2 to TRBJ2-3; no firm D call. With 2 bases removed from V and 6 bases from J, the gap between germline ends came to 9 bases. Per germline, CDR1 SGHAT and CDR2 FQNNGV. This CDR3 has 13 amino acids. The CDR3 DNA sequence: TGTGCCAGCAGCTTAAGGTTTTCCGATACGCAGTATTTT. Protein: CASSLRFSDTQYF.

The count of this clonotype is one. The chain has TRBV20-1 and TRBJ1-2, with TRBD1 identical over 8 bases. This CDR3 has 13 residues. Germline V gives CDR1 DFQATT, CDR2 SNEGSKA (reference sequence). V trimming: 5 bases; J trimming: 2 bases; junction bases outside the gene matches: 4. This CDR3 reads CSALRTGNYGYTF. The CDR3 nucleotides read TGCAGTGCTCTGAGGACAGGGAACTATGGCTACACCTTC.

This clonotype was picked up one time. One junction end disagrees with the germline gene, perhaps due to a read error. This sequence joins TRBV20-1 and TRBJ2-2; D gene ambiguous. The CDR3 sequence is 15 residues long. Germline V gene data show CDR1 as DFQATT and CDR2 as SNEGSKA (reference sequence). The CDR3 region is CCATGPHSRTGELFF. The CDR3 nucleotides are TGCTGTGCTACCGGCCCCCATAGTCGGACCGGGGAGCTGTTTTTT.

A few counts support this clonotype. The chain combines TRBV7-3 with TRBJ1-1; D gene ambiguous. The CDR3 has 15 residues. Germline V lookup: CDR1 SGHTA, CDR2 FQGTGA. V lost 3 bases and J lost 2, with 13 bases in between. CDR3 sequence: CASSLGPRGNTEAFF. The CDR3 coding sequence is TGTGCCAGCAGCTTGGGCCCGCGGGGTAACACTGAAGCTTTCTTT.

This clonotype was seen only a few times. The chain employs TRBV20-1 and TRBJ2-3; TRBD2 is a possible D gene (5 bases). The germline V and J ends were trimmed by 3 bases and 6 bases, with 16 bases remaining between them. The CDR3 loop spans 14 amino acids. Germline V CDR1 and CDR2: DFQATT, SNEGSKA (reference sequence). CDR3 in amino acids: CSASPLAVMDTQYF. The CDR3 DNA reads TGCAGTGCTAGCCCGCTAGCTGTCATGGATACGCAGTATTTT.

CDR3 sequence reads: CASSLDISGRGEQFF. The CDR3 DNA is TGCGCCAGCAGCTTGGATATTAGCGGGAGGGGCGAGCAGTTCTTC. The gene calls are TRBV5-1 and TRBJ2-1, with 11 bases fitting TRBD2. Germline values: CDR1 SGHRS, CDR2 YFSETQ. With V trimmed by 0 bases and J by 10 bases, 6 bases remained unmatched. The CDR3 covers 15 residues.

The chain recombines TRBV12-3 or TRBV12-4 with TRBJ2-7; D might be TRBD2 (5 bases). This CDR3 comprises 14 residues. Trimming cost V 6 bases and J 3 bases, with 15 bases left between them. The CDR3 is CASSPIGGYYEQYF. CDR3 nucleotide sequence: TGTGCCAGCAGCCCCATTGGAGGTTACTACGAGCAGTACTTC.